These 20 T cell receptor beta chains originate from one sample sequenced in a study of molecular identifiers for immune sequencing clone quantification. TCRdb called the PCR reads again in MiXCR, with one record for every CDR3 protein. The sample comprises some 320,000 distinct CDR3 sequences, 20% to 25% of which are singletons, and 0.75% to 0.85% rests with the top ten. The sample comprised naive CD8+ T cells from blood, with Jurkat cell RNA spiked in. Described subset: FACS-sorted CD8+CD4-CCR7+CD45RA+ naive T cells. The receptors were gathered from a human donor in good health. Some libraries in this study had Jurkat cell RNA spiked in.

This clonotype was counted ten times or more. V usage is TRBV9 and J usage is TRBJ2-3, with 10 nucleotides matching TRBD2. The CDR3 sequence is 15 residues long. Trimming at V came to 3 bases and at J to 1 base, leaving 2 bases not matched to a gene. The germline V gene encodes CDR1 SGDLS and CDR2 YYNGEE. CDR3 coding DNA: TGTGCCAGCAGCGCCGGGACTAGCGGCACAGATACGCAGTATTTT. Its translation: CASSAGTSGTDTQYF.

J is TRBJ2-1 and V is TRBV20-1, with a tentative D call TRBD2 (7 bases). The CDR3 covers 16 residues. In germline, CDR1 is DFQATT, CDR2 SNEGSKA (reference sequence). V lost 0 bases and J 7 bases, leaving 19 bases between the germline ends. The CDR3 loop is CSARDGRGARLNEQFF. The DNA for the CDR3 is TGCAGTGCTAGAGATGGACGGGGGGCCCGCTTGAATGAGCAGTTCTTC.

Notes on this clonotype: A much larger clone sits a single nucleotide away, making a read error possible. CDR3 in DNA: TGCGCCAGCAGCCAAGGTTGGACGGCACAAGAGACCCAGTACTTC. Its protein product is CASSQGWTAQETQYF. The rearrangement joins TRBV4-3 to TRBJ2-5; D unclear. The ends were cut back, 1 base at V and 2 bases at J, with 11 bases in the middle. The CDR3 loop spans 15 amino acids. The germline V gene has CDR1 LGHNA and CDR2 YSLEER.

The chain combines TRBV4-1 with TRBJ2-7, with 9 positions matching TRBD1. The CDR3 spans 15 residues. V dropped 1 base and J dropped 3; count of bases not matched to a gene: 4. Germline loops: CDR1 MGHRA, CDR2 YSYEKL. CDR3 sequence: CASSQAGQGLYEQYF. CDR3 DNA: TGCGCCAGCAGCCAAGCGGGACAGGGACTCTACGAGCAGTACTTC.

This clonotype was seen at least ten times. The V and J genes are TRBV19 and TRBJ1-5; D ambiguous. This CDR3 has 14 residues. V gave up 3 bases and J gave up 0 bases, with 6 bases separating them. From germline, CDR1 is LNHDA and CDR2 SQIVND (reference sequence). Here the CDR3 reads CASSMGISNQPQHF. Written as DNA, the CDR3 is TGTGCCAGTAGTATGGGCATTAGCAATCAGCCCCAGCATTTT.

The CDR3 reads CSARDEGLHAFF. CDR3 bases: TGCAGTGCTAGAGATGAGGGCCTCCACGCTTTCTTT. This chain uses TRBV20-1 with TRBJ1-1; D gene uncertain. Germline assignment: CDR1 DFQATT and CDR2 SNEGSKA (reference sequence). V gave up 0 bases and J gave up 11 bases, with 13 bases separating them. The CDR3 spans 12 residues.

There are many counts of this clonotype. The rearrangement links TRBV12-3 or TRBV12-4 to TRBJ2-3, with 12 bases fitting TRBD2. V shed 4 bases, J shed 0 bases, and the junction held 11 bases outside the gene matches. This CDR3 comprises 19 residues. CDR3 coding DNA: TGTGCCAGCAGTTCACCCGGGACTAGCGGGCCATATAGCACAGATACGCAGTATTTT. Protein sequence: CASSSPGTSGPYSTDTQYF.

This clonotype was counted at least ten times. The chain is built from TRBV6-2 or TRBV6-3 and TRBJ2-7, with D possibly matching TRBD1 (6 bases). The CDR3 runs to 12 residues. The germline CDR1 and CDR2 sequences are MNHEY and SVGEGT. Trimming cost V 5 bases and J 3 bases, with 8 bases left between them. DNA for the CDR3: TGTGCCAGCAGTGCGGACAGCTACGAGCAGTACTTC. Residues: CASSADSYEQYF.

There are a few counts of this clonotype. The rearrangement joins TRBV11-2 to TRBJ1-4, with 9 bases that match TRBD1. This CDR3 spans 20 amino acids. V lost 1 base to trimming and J lost 3 bases; unmatched junction nucleotides: 15. Germline V gene data show CDR1 as SGHAT and CDR2 as FQNNGV. This CDR3 is CASSLAAGTGWLEANEKLFF. CDR3 nucleotide sequence: TGTGCCAGCAGCTTAGCGGCGGGGACAGGGTGGCTTGAGGCTAATGAAAAACTGTTTTTT.

About this clonotype itself: At one end, the junction sequence differs from germline, possibly due to a read error. The rearrangement joins TRBV5-1 to TRBJ2-7; TRBD2 might be the D (5 bases). CDR1 is SGHRS, CDR2 YFSETQ, per germline. There are 13 residues in the CDR3. The CDR3 region has the DNA TGCGCCAGCAGCTTGTTGGACTCCCACGAGCAGTACTTC. Its translation is CASSLLDSHEQYF. The whole variable domain, filled in from reference TRBV5-1 and TRBJ2-7, reads KAGVTQTPRYLIKTRGQQVTLSCSPISGHRSVSWYQQTPGQGLQFLFEYFSETQRNKGNFPGRFSGRQFSNSRSEMNVSTLELGDSALYLCASSLLDSHEQYFGPGTRLTVT.

This clonotype showed up many times. The rearrangement joins TRBV6-2 or TRBV6-3 to TRBJ1-1, with 9 positions matching TRBD1. This CDR3 has 18 residues. V gave up 7 bases and J gave up 0 bases; unmatched junction bases: 15. Germline V gives CDR1 MNHEY, CDR2 SVGEGT. CDR3 residues: CASTLRRDRVPLNTEAFF. CDR3 bases: TGTGCCAGCACCTTACGCCGGGACAGGGTTCCGCTGAACACTGAAGCTTTCTTT.

This clonotype was counted many times. This chain connects TRBV7-3 to TRBJ2-3; 7 bases are shared with TRBD2. Germline CDR1 and CDR2: SGHTA and FQGTGA. The CDR3 is made up of 17 amino acids. V gave up 1 base and J gave up 0 bases; unmatched junction bases: 7. CDR3 protein: CASSLIPSGSSTDTQYF. The CDR3 bases are TGTGCCAGCAGCTTAATACCTAGCGGTTCTAGCACAGATACGCAGTATTTT. The full variable domain, rest sourced from reference TRBV7-3 and TRBJ2-3, is GAGVSQTPSNKVTEKGKYVELRCDPISGHTALYWYRQSLGQGPEFLIYFQGTGAADDSGLPNDRFFAVRPEGSVSTLKIQRTERGDSAVYLCASSLIPSGSSTDTQYFGPGTRLTVL.

The V and J genes are TRBV4-3 and TRBJ2-7, with 10 bases lining up with TRBD2. Germline-derived CDR1 and CDR2 are LGHNA and YSLEER. This CDR3 is 17 amino acids long. The V segment lost 1 base and the J segment 2 bases; nucleotides outside the gene matches: 8. CDR3 DNA: TGCGCCAGCAGCCAAGGAGAGGCAACTAGCGGGACCTACGAGCAGTACTTC. Translating it yields CASSQGEATSGTYEQYF.

This clonotype was found many times. The chain joins TRBV12-3 or TRBV12-4 to TRBJ1-3; unclear D gene. The V and J ends lost 7 bases and 0 bases respectively, with 13 bases between them. This CDR3 comprises 15 residues. The CDR3 nucleotides are TGTGCCAGCACCCGGTCGGGGAGCTCTGGAAACACCATATATTTT. It encodes CASTRSGSSGNTIYF.

Worth noting for this clonotype: This may come from a read error, since a much larger clone is one base off. The chain recombines TRBV6-5 with TRBJ2-6; D is unresolved. Per the germline V gene, CDR1 is MNHEY and CDR2 is SVGAGI. The CDR3 is 17 amino acids. The CDR3 here is CASSYRSSHSGVNVLTF. CDR3 bases: TGTGCCAGCAGTTACCGTAGCAGCCACTCTGGGGTCAACGTCCTGACTTTC.

Turning to this clonotype: This may be a read error, as it is one base from a much larger clone. The chain carries TRBV7-9 and TRBJ2-7, with 8 nucleotides matching TRBD1. CDR1 is SEHNR, CDR2 FQNEAQ, per germline (reference sequence). The CDR3 has 15 residues. CDR3 amino acids: CVSSTRTGYDHEQYF. The CDR3 DNA reads as TGTGTCAGCAGCACTAGGACAGGGTACGACCACGAGCAGTACTTC.

Comment on this clonotype: Since a much larger clone is just one base distant, this may be a read error. The chain couples TRBV7-2 to TRBJ2-1; 10 positions agree with TRBD2. Germline CDR1 is SGHTA and CDR2 is FQGNSA. CDR3 size: 17 residues. The CDR3, as DNA: TGTGCCAGCAACTTATTCCCTAGCGGGAGTTCCCTCAATGAGCAGTTCTTC. It is translated as CASNLFPSGSSLNEQFF.

As DNA, the CDR3 is TGTGCCAGCAGCGCGACTAGCGGCATCTACGAGCAGTACTTC. Its translation: CASSATSGIYEQYF. This sequence joins TRBV5-6 and TRBJ2-7; 9 positions match TRBD2. With V trimmed by 4 bases and J by 3 bases, 5 bases remained unmatched. This CDR3 region has 14 residues. Germline values: CDR1 SGHDT, CDR2 YYEEEE. The whole variable domain, filled in from reference TRBV5-6 and TRBJ2-7, reads DAGVTQSPTHLIKTRGQQVTLRCSPKSGHDTVSWYQQALGQGPQFIFQYYEEEERQRGNFPDRFSGHQFPNYSSELNVNALLLGDSALYLCASSATSGIYEQYFGPGTRLTVT.

Turning to this clonotype: A clone one base away is much larger, so this may be a read error. The J gene is TRBJ2-3, the V gene TRBV28, with 8 bases that match TRBD2. Per germline, CDR1 MDHEN and CDR2 SYDVKM. The CDR3 contains 17 residues. CDR3 loop: CASTLPGDLAGRNTQCF. CDR3 DNA: TGTGCCAGCACTCTGCCTGGGGACCTAGCGGGTAGGAATACGCAGTGTTTT.

This clonotype has ten or more counts. V gene TRBV7-8 combines with J gene TRBJ2-1, with D possibly being TRBD1 or TRBD2 (5 bases each). V was shortened by 5 bases and J by 1 base, with 12 bases between the two germline ends. Germline assignment: CDR1 SGHVS and CDR2 FQNEAQ. This CDR3 has 15 residues. This chain's CDR3 is CASSQGEWSYNEQFF. The CDR3, as DNA: TGTGCCAGCAGCCAAGGGGAGTGGTCCTACAATGAGCAGTTCTTC.